The rows below give T cell receptor beta chains drawn from one sample of a study of T cell changes during pregnancy in multiple sclerosis. Generated by immunoSEQ multiplex PCR, the TCRdb table keeps only in-frame clones and is missing some. Of about 34,000 clones detected, 85% to 90% appear once; the ten largest clones hold 3.5% to 4%. The sample here was CD8+ T cells from peripheral blood mononuclear cells, taken in the third trimester of pregnancy. The origin of the receptors is a female donor with multiple sclerosis, enrolled in a pregnancy study. Both conserved end residues are part of each CDR3. D genes are given only for firm matches. Clone size is not always given. Where it is, it says once, few, many or a class for expanded clones.

TRBV27	TRBD2	TRBJ2-3	-	CASRFLAVGTDTQYF	TGTGCCAGCAGGTTCCTAGCGGTCGGAACAGATACGCAGTATTTT
TRBV4-1	-	TRBJ2-7	-	CASSQEPYYEQYF	TGCGCCAGCAGCCAAGAACCCTACTACGAGCAGTACTTC
TRBV25-1	-	TRBJ1-4	-	CASSEYIRGPNEKLFF	TGTGCCAGCAGTGAATATATTCGTGGGCCGAATGAAAAACTGTTTTTT
TRBV14	-	TRBJ2-7	-	CASSQRDRFPYEQYF	TGTGCCAGCAGCCAACGGGATAGGTTTCCCTACGAGCAGTACTTC
TRBV29-1	TRBD2	TRBJ2-3	-	CSVPGLAGGPVDTQYF	TGCAGCGTTCCCGGACTAGCGGGGGGGCCTGTGGATACGCAGTATTTT
TRBV18	-	TRBJ1-2	-	CASSPPAQYANYGYTF	TGTGCCAGCTCACCACCGGCTCAGTACGCCAACTATGGCTACACCTTC
TRBV9	-	TRBJ1-3	once	CASSVSANGNTIYF	TGTGCCAGCAGCGTAAGTGCTAATGGAAACACCATATATTTT
TRBV15	-	TRBJ1-5	-	CATSRDGIGNPQHF	TGTGCCACCAGCAGAGATGGTATCGGGAATCCCCAGCATTTT
TRBV6-1	-	TRBJ2-3	-	CASSEAIGGTTDTQYF	TGTGCCAGCAGTGAAGCCATTGGGGGGACCACAGATACGCAGTATTTT
TRBV7-9	TRBD1	TRBJ1-1	-	CASGQTGGVTEAFF	TGTGCCAGCGGGCAGACAGGGGGGGTCACTGAAGCTTTCTTT
TRBV18	TRBD2	TRBJ2-1	-	CASSPASGSYKLEYNEQFF	TGTGCCAGCTCACCAGCTAGCGGAAGTTATAAACTCGAGTACAATGAGCAGTTCTTC
TRBV6-5	TRBD2	TRBJ2-1	-	CASSYPGTSGNNEQFF	TGTGCCAGCAGTTACCCGGGGACTAGCGGAAACAATGAGCAGTTCTTC
TRBV4-1	-	TRBJ1-6	-	CASSQGLDNSPLHF	TGCGCCAGCAGCCAAGGGCTTGATAATTCACCCCTCCACTTT
TRBV25-1	-	TRBJ1-4	-	CASSHGPNPTNEKLFF	TGTGCCAGCAGTCATGGGCCCAACCCGACTAATGAAAAACTGTTTTTT
TRBV19	TRBD1	TRBJ1-1	-	CASSIQGAAWTEAFF	TGTGCCAGTAGTATCCAGGGGGCTGCGTGGACTGAAGCTTTCTTT
TRBV2	-	TRBJ2-1	-	CASSVSTAYNEQFF	TGTGCCAGCAGTGTCTCGACAGCATACAATGAGCAGTTCTTC
TRBV5-1	TRBD1	TRBJ1-1	once	CASSAHTGETEAFF	TGCGCCAGCAGCGCCCATACAGGGGAAACTGAAGCTTTCTTT
TRBV21-1	-	TRBJ1-5	-	CASSKGEMGNQPQHF	TGTGCCAGCAGCAAAGGGGAGATGGGGAATCAGCCCCAGCATTTT
TRBV10-3	TRBD2	TRBJ2-1	-	CAMGGKAGGPIEQFF	TGTGCCATGGGGGGTAAAGCGGGGGGGCCGATTGAGCAGTTCTTC
TRBV4-3	-	TRBJ1-4	-	CASSQDGGDNEKLFF	TGCGCCAGCAGCCAAGATGGAGGGGACAATGAAAAACTGTTTTTT
TRBV9	-	TRBJ1-6	once	CASSANPGGPMDSPLHF	TGTGCCAGCAGCGCAAACCCGGGGGGCCCCATGGATTCACCCCTCCACTTT
TRBV4-3	TRBD1	TRBJ2-6	-	CASSSTGPSGANVLTF	TGCGCCAGCAGCTCGACAGGGCCCTCTGGGGCCAACGTCCTGACTTTC
TRBV11-2	TRBD2	TRBJ2-3	-	CASGLLAGVTDTQYF	TGTGCCAGCGGTCTTCTAGCGGGGGTCACAGATACGCAGTATTTT
TRBV10-3	-	TRBJ1-2	once	CAINIEGWANYGYTF	TGTGCCATCAATATCGAGGGTTGGGCTAACTATGGCTACACCTTC
TRBV10-1	-	TRBJ2-3	-	CASKNGETTDTQYF	TGCGCCAGCAAGAACGGGGAGACCACAGATACGCAGTATTTT
TRBV27	-	TRBJ1-6	many	CATTPGGDANSPLHF	TGTGCCACCACCCCCGGCGGAGACGCAAATTCACCCCTCCACTTT
TRBV20-1	TRBD1	TRBJ1-1	few	CRTGGSTEAFF	TGCAGGACAGGGGGAAGCACTGAAGCTTTCTTT
TRBV15	-	TRBJ2-7	-	CATSREIGEVHEQYF	TGTGCCACCAGCAGAGAAATAGGGGAAGTCCACGAGCAGTACTTC
TRBV19	TRBD1	TRBJ1-1	medium-sized	CASSITPGTANTEAFF	TGTGCCAGTAGTATAACCCCCGGGACAGCGAACACTGAAGCTTTCTTT